This T cell receptor beta chain stems from a study of radiotherapy plus CTLA-4 blockade in lung cancer. Study-wide background: With 25% to 40% of patients having disease control, objective responses were seen in under 20%. Study-wide findings and caveats: In blood, early T cell clone dynamics reportedly predicted response best, together with interferon-beta.

This clone was seen only a few times. Its antigen is unknown. The CDR3 covers 12 residues. Germline V CDR1 and CDR2: MNHEY, SMNVEV (reference sequence). Trimming cost V 5 bases and J 3 bases, with 8 bases left between them. The protocol was immunoSEQ multiplex PCR, while the TCRdb copy is restricted to in-frame clones and leaves out a portion. The table lists approximately 40,000 clones, 77% of them singletons. V and J are TRBV27 and TRBJ2-7; no firm D call. This sample comprised peripheral blood, obtained from a patient treated with radiotherapy plus ipilimumab. The sequence came from a human donor with non-small cell lung cancer whose response to radiotherapy plus ipilimumab could not be evaluated. This CDR3 is CASSGGFYEQYF. The DNA for the CDR3 is TGTGCCAGCAGTGGCGGTTTCTACGAGCAGTACTTC.